This entry features one T cell receptor beta chain sequence. This sample is part of a study of blood T cell repertoires in COVID-19. Looking at the study overall: Whether acute or convalescent, the COVID-19 samples came from the United States, Italy and Spain. The cDNA or gDNA used as material had been derived from T cells, B-cell-depleted T cells, or PBMCs.

CDR3 length: 12 residues. The V end was cut by 0 bases, the J end by 9 bases, with 7 bases between. Germline V CDR1 and CDR2: SGDLS, YYNGEE. Original handling: Amplification from reference gene primers served as the basis for estimated nucleated cell counts. TCRdb's copy holds only in-frame clones and misses some; the assay was immunoSEQ multiplex PCR. V and J calls plus clone size are reproduced from that table; the DNA served to infer D and trimming. The sample lists about 670,000 clones; 85% to 90% were seen once. This receptor was identified in a woman between 18 and 29 years old with acute or convalescent COVID-19. J is TRBJ2-1 and V is TRBV9, with D perhaps matching TRBD2 (5 bases). The source material was peripheral blood. The CDR3: CASSVARGEQFF. For the CDR3, the DNA is TGTGCCAGCAGCGTAGCCCGGGGTGAGCAGTTCTTC.